A selection of T cell receptor beta chains follows, all from one sample in a study of T cell changes during pregnancy in multiple sclerosis. Generated by immunoSEQ multiplex PCR, the TCRdb table keeps only in-frame clones and is missing some. The table lists 50,000 to 60,000 clones, about 91% of them singletons. The specimen comprised peripheral blood, sampled after pregnancy. The source of these receptors is a female donor in good health, enrolled as a control in a pregnancy study. The CDR3 runs from the conserved cysteine through the conserved F or W. A D gene is named only where the DNA matches it firmly. For some rows the clone size is stated as once, few or many, or as a class when expanded; others skip it.

>TRBJ2-1|.|TRBD2|TRBV7-9
CASSPAPGLAAEQFF
TGTGCCAGCAGCCCGGCCCCGGGACTAGCGGCAGAGCAGTTCTTC
>TRBJ2-3|once|TRBD1|TRBV5-1
CASSFGTGGADTQYF
TGCGCCAGCAGCTTCGGGACAGGGGGCGCAGATACGCAGTATTTT
>TRBJ2-3|few|TRBD2|TRBV9
CASSVAVAGGRRDTQYF
TGTGCCAGCAGCGTAGCGGTAGCGGGGGGGCGAAGAGATACGCAGTATTTT
>TRBJ2-3|.|TRBD2|TRBV2
CASSLQGLAGGPVTQYF
TGTGCCAGCAGTTTACAGGGACTAGCGGGAGGGCCCGTTACGCAGTATTTT
>TRBJ1-3|.|.|TRBV28
CASSQPSTVSTIYF
TGTGCCAGCAGTCAACCGTCGACAGTCTCCACCATATATTTT
>TRBJ2-1|.|TRBD2|TRBV7-2
CASSPPGGYNEQFF
TGTGCCAGCAGCCCACCGGGGGGCTACAATGAGCAGTTCTTC
>TRBJ2-2|.|.|TRBV9
CASSVSVWRGLGAGELFF
TGTGCCAGCAGCGTTTCCGTCTGGCGGGGCCTTGGAGCGGGGGAGCTGTTTTTT
>TRBJ2-1|.|TRBD2|TRBV5-1
CASSIGLAGGEQFF
TGCGCCAGCAGCATCGGACTAGCGGGAGGGGAGCAGTTCTTC
>TRBJ2-7|.|TRBD2|TRBV6-1
CASSVWTSGTYEQYF
TGTGCCAGCAGTGTCTGGACTAGCGGGACCTACGAGCAGTACTTC
>TRBJ2-2|.|.|TRBV9
CASSPQGGELFF
TGTGCCAGCAGCCCCCAGGGCGGGGAGCTGTTTTTT
>TRBJ1-6|.|.|TRBV5-4
CASSLGGRTYSPLHF
TGTGCCAGCAGCTTAGGGGGACGGACGTATTCACCCCTCCACTTT
>TRBJ1-3|.|TRBD1|TRBV11-2
CASSLGQGGNTIYF
TGTGCCAGCAGCTTAGGACAGGGGGGAAACACCATATATTTT